Shown below are 9 T cell receptor beta chains from a single sample sequenced in a study of blood T cell repertoires in COVID-19. The data were produced by immunoSEQ multiplex PCR, yet TCRdb's version contains in-frame clones alone and is incomplete. This sample has around 200,000 clones; 70% to 90% occur once, and the top ten carry about 3%. What was sequenced was peripheral blood. Source of these receptors: a man aged 35 to 55 with active or convalescent COVID-19.

This clone was observed once. CDR3 sequence reads: CASSQGQGKSETQYF. In DNA, the CDR3 is TGTGCCAGCAGCCAGGGACAGGGGAAGTCGGAGACCCAGTACTTC. This chain links TRBV3-1 (or the pseudogene TRBV3-2) with TRBJ2-5; 10 bases are shared with TRBD1. The CDR3 sequence is 15 residues long. The J segment lost 5 bases and the V segment lost 3 bases, leaving 6 bases of the junction unmatched. CDR1 is LGHDT and CDR2 is YNNKEL in the germline V gene (reference sequence).

J is TRBJ1-5 and V is TRBV30; TRBD1 matches at 8 bases. This CDR3 has 16 residues. V lost 2 bases and J lost 7; bases outside the gene matches: 13. Looked up from germline, CDR1 is GTSNPN and CDR2 is SVGIG (reference sequence). DNA for the CDR3: TGTGCCTGGAGTTCCGGACAGGGTGGGTCAGGGCAGCCCCAGCATTTT. Its translation is CAWSSGQGGSGQPQHF.

This sequence joins TRBV7-2 and TRBJ2-5, with TRBD2 matching over 8 bases. This CDR3 spans 14 amino acids. With V trimmed by 5 bases and J by 1 base, 3 bases remained unmatched. CDR1 is SGHTA and CDR2 is FQGNSA in the germline V gene. The CDR3 region has the DNA TGTGCCAGCAGCCCGGGGGGGGCCCAAGAGACCCAGTACTTC. Translated, it gives CASSPGGAQETQYF.

The J gene is TRBJ2-1, the V gene TRBV30; 9 bases fit TRBD2. This CDR3 spans 16 amino acids. Germline loops: CDR1 GTSNPN, CDR2 SVGIG (reference sequence). V lost 2 bases, J lost 2 bases, and 7 bases stayed unmatched. The CDR3 nucleotides are TGTGCCTGGAGTCCCCTAGCGGGGAGACCCTACAATGAGCAGTTCTTC. Its protein is CAWSPLAGRPYNEQFF.

This chain links TRBV6-2 or TRBV6-3 with TRBJ1-1; TRBD1 agrees at 8 bases. Germline assignment: CDR1 MNHEY and CDR2 SVGEGT. V shed 4 bases and J 5 bases; nucleotides not matched to a gene: 3. CDR3 length: 13 amino acids. The CDR3 region is CASSLTGVTEAFF. The CDR3 DNA follows: TGTGCCAGCAGTTTGACAGGGGTTACTGAAGCTTTCTTT.

This chain links TRBV4-3 with TRBJ2-3, with 11 bases aligning to TRBD2. The CDR3 extends over 15 amino acids. V dropped 4 bases and J dropped 5; count of bases not matched to a gene: 5. Germline V gene lookup returns CDR1 LGHNA and CDR2 YSLEER. This CDR3 is CASSRSTSGGDTQYF. The CDR3 DNA is TGCGCCAGCAGCCGATCCACTAGCGGGGGAGATACGCAGTATTTT.

J is TRBJ1-6 and V is TRBV5-1; D possibly corresponds to TRBD1 (5 bases). The V and J ends lost 0 bases and 0 bases respectively, with 13 bases between them. Germline CDR1 SGHRS, CDR2 YFSETQ. The CDR3 runs 18 residues. CDR3: CASSLVGLRSSYNSPLHF. The CDR3 DNA follows: TGCGCCAGCAGCTTGGTGGGACTCCGCAGCTCCTATAATTCACCCCTCCACTTT.

This chain joins TRBV7-2 and TRBJ1-1; 8 bases map to TRBD1. Germline CDR1 reads SGHTA; CDR2 reads FQGNSA. This CDR3 contains 15 residues. V trimming: 1 base; J trimming: 1 base; junction bases outside the gene matches: 2. Here the CDR3 DNA reads TGTGCCAGCAGCTTAGGCAGGGGGCGGAACACTGAAGCTTTCTTT. Its translation is CASSLGRGRNTEAFF.

The CDR3 sequence: CASRGGALENTIYF. CDR3 nucleotide sequence: TGTGCCAGCAGGGGTGGGGCTCTGGAAAACACCATATATTTT. The chain links TRBV7-3 to TRBJ1-3; D is possibly TRBD1 (5 bases). Trimming took 6 bases from V and 6 from J, leaving 15 bases between them. The CDR3 totals 14 residues. Germline lookup yields CDR1 SGHTA and CDR2 FQGTGA.